Below, 8 T cell receptor beta chains from the same sample are listed, as sequenced in a study of graft-versus-host responses after intestinal transplantation. Clones were read by immunoSEQ multiplex PCR, and TCRdb kept only the in-frame ones, dropping some. This table holds 93,000 or so clones, 90% to 95% found once. The antigens these receptors bind are not known. The material was unstimulated CD8+ T cells sorted from spleen or lymph node cells, obtained before intestinal transplant. These receptors were obtained from a human donor who received an intestinal transplant.

V and J are TRBV13 and TRBJ2-3; 8 bases are a match to TRBD2. This CDR3 contains 18 residues. Germline trimming cut 5 bases from V and 2 bases from J; bases unmatched to any gene: 15. Germline CDR1 is PRHDT and CDR2 is FYEKMQ (reference sequence). The CDR3 spells CASSALGGGNASTDTQYF. The CDR3 coding sequence is TGTGCCAGCAGCGCCCTCGGCGGGGGGAACGCTTCCACAGATACGCAGTATTTT. Supplemented by reference TRBV13 and TRBJ2-3, the full variable domain reads AAGVIQSPRHLIKEKRETATLKCYPIPRHDTVYWYQQGPGQDPQFLISFYEKMQSDKGSIPDRFSAQQFSDYHSELNMSSLELGDSALYFCASSALGGGNASTDTQYFGPGTRLTVL.

This chain connects TRBV13 to TRBJ2-1; no firm D call. CDR1 is PRHDT, CDR2 FYEKMQ, per germline (reference sequence). The CDR3 extends over 14 amino acids. With 5 bases removed from V and 0 bases from J, the gap between germline ends came to 8 bases. The CDR3 here is CASSPTPSYNEQFF. The CDR3 region has the DNA TGTGCCAGCAGCCCGACTCCCTCCTACAATGAGCAGTTCTTC.

This chain joins TRBV19 and TRBJ1-1; unclear D gene. V lost 7 bases, J lost 4 bases, and 16 bases lay in between. Germline V gives CDR1 LNHDA, CDR2 SQIVND (reference sequence). CDR3 length: 14 amino acids. The CDR3: CASTTLGGGTEAFF. In nucleotides, the CDR3 is TGTGCCAGTACAACTTTGGGAGGAGGCACTGAAGCTTTCTTT.

The J gene is TRBJ2-1, the V gene TRBV7-9; possible D gene TRBD2, 7 bases. Germline CDR1 is SEHNR and CDR2 is FQNEAQ (reference sequence). The germline V and J ends were trimmed by 3 bases and 10 bases, with 16 bases remaining between them. The CDR3 sequence is 14 residues long. The CDR3 is CASSLGEGVGEQFF. CDR3 DNA: TGTGCCAGCAGCTTGGGGGAGGGGGTAGGGGAGCAGTTCTTC.

V usage is TRBV5-4 and J usage is TRBJ1-6; perhaps TRBD1 as D (6 bases). There are 12 residues in the CDR3. Per germline, CDR1 SGHNT and CDR2 YYREEE (reference sequence). Trimming cost V 2 bases and J 11 bases, with 8 bases left between them. The CDR3 DNA follows: TGTGCCAGCAGCTTTGGGGACACACCCCTCCACTTT. Amino acids: CASSFGDTPLHF. The full variable domain, completed using reference TRBV5-4 and TRBJ1-6, is ETGVTQSPTHLIKTRGQQVTLRCSSQSGHNTVSWYQQALGQGPQFIFQYYREEENGRGNFPPRFSGLQFPNYSSELNVNALELDDSALYLCASSFGDTPLHFGNGTRLTVT.

The CDR3 nucleotides are TGTGCCAGCAGCGTAGAGGGGGTTCGAGCCAATGAGCAGTTCTTC. It translates to CASSVEGVRANEQFF. The V and J genes are TRBV9 and TRBJ2-1; possibly TRBD1 for D (6 bases). Germline V gene lookup returns CDR1 SGDLS and CDR2 YYNGEE. The CDR3 loop spans 15 amino acids. V was pared by 0 bases and J by 6 bases, with 13 bases between. The entire variable domain, with the rest obtained from reference TRBV9 and TRBJ2-1, is as follows: DSGVTQTPKHLITATGQRVTLRCSPRSGDLSVYWYQQSLDQGLQFLIQYYNGEERAKGNILERFSAQQFPDLHSELNLSSLELGDSALYFCASSVEGVRANEQFFGPGTRLTVL.

The V call is TRBV5-6, the J call TRBJ2-7; D is tentatively TRBD1 or TRBD2 (5 bases each). Germline V gene data show CDR1 as SGHDT and CDR2 as YYEEEE. There are 14 residues in the CDR3. V was shortened by 1 base and J by 2 bases, with 10 bases between the two germline ends. In nucleotides, the CDR3 is TGTGCCAGCAGCTTGTCGCTGGGGGCCTACGAGCAGTACTTC. It is translated as CASSLSLGAYEQYF. Variable domain in full (rest from reference TRBV5-6 and TRBJ2-7): DAGVTQSPTHLIKTRGQQVTLRCSPKSGHDTVSWYQQALGQGPQFIFQYYEEEERQRGNFPDRFSGHQFPNYSSELNVNALLLGDSALYLCASSLSLGAYEQYFGPGTRLTVT.

The chain recombines TRBV6-5 with TRBJ1-2; D gene uncertain. The CDR3 spans 13 residues. V lost 2 bases, J lost 8 bases, and 12 bases lay in between. The germline CDR1 and CDR2 sequences are MNHEY and SVGAGI. This chain's CDR3 is CASSYQEAGGYTF. CDR3 in DNA: TGTGCCAGCAGTTACCAGGAAGCAGGAGGCTACACCTTC.